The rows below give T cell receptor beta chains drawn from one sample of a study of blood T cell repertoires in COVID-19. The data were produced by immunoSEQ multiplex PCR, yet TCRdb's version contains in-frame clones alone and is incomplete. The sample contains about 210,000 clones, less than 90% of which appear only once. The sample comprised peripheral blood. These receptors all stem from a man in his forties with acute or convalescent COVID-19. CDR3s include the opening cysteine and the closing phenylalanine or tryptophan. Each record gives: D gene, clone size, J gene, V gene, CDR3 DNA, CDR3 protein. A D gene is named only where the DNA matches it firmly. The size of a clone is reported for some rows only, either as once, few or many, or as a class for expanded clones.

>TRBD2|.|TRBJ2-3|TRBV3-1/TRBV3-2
TGTGCCAGCAGCTTCCGACTAGCGGGAACTAGCACAGATACGCAGTATTTT
CASSFRLAGTSTDTQYF
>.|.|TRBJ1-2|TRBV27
TGTGCCAGCAGTTTAGGGCAGCCTTATGGCTACACCTTC
CASSLGQPYGYTF
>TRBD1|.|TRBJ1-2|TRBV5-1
TGCGCCAGCAGCTTCGGGACAGACTATGGCTACACCTTC
CASSFGTDYGYTF
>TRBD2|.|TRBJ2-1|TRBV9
TGTGCCAGCAGTCGACAAGGGACTAGTAGGTCCAGTGAGCAGTTCTTC
CASSRQGTSRSSEQFF
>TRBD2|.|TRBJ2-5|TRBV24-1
TGTGCCACCAGTGATGGGCGGGAGCTAGAGACCCAGTACTTC
CATSDGRELETQYF
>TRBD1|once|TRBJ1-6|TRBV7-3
TGTGCCAGCAGCTTAGCCGACAGGGGTTCACCCCTCCACTTT
CASSLADRGSPLHF
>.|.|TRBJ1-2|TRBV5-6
TGTGCCAGCAGCTTGGGTCGGGGGAACTATGGCTACACCTTC
CASSLGRGNYGYTF
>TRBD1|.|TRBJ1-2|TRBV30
TGTGCCTGGGCCCCTGGACAGGGATGGTATGACTACACCTTC
CAWAPGQGWYDYTF
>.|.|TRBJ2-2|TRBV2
TGTGCCAGCAGTGAACCCTTGACAGTGCTGACCGGGGAGCTGTTTTTT
CASSEPLTVLTGELFF
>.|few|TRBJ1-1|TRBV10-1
TGCGCCAGCAGACCGGGACAAAACACTGAAGCTTTCTTT
CASRPGQNTEAFF
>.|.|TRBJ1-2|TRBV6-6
TGTGCCAGCAACGAACTACAGGGCAGGTCCACCTTC
CASNELQGRSTF